This TCR beta chain originates from a study of lymphopenia after photon versus proton radiotherapy. Broader study findings: In patients who died, overall survival fell as post-nadir TCR diversity dropped more. Post-nadir diversity loss with photons came from oligoclonal expansion, particularly CD8+ Temra cells. Proton therapy kept repertoires fairly stable, unlike photons, which gained effector/memory cells.

The CDR3 consists of 14 residues. The V gene lost 2 bases and the J gene lost 1 base, with 8 bases spanning the gap. CDR1 ENHRY and CDR2 SYGVKD come from the germline V gene. Comments on this clone: Its antigen remains unknown.

The table came from immunoSEQ multiplex PCR; TCRdb's copy has only in-frame clones and leaves some out. The sample has around 24,000 clones; approximately 85% are singletons. The chain combines TRBV10-3 with TRBJ1-1; D remains unclear. This receptor was obtained from a young man with gastric cancer. Sequencing used peripheral blood, obtained from a patient treated with photon-based radiotherapy. The CDR3 DNA reads TGTGCCATCAGTGAGGAACAACGGAACACTGAAGCTTTCTTT. Translated, it gives CAISEEQRNTEAFF.